The entry below describes one TCR beta chain. Its antigen is unknown. Within one base of it there is no much larger clone, and no base qualities were kept. The entry originates in a study of T cell changes during pregnancy in multiple sclerosis (dated by TCRdb to the late 2010s). As for the study more broadly: The study examined how the T cell repertoire changed over the course of pregnancy in women with multiple sclerosis.

Preparation of the library involved the immunoSEQ multiplex PCR assay. Entries here come from immuneACCESS through TCRdb and include only in-frame sequences with V and J called. Some clones fail to appear in such tables; in the studies checked, an unresolved V gene covers under half of the shortfall, and the cause of the remainder is unknown. In this sample the table shows around 80,000 clones, about 90% of which occur a single time. 1.4% of the sample comes from the top ten. Trimming takes 4 bases from V and 6 bases from J, and the germline ends sit 15 bases apart. Looking up the germline V gene yields CDR1 SGHDN and CDR2 FVKESK. The CDR3 runs 14 residues from the cysteine to the phenylalanine. The only DNA kept is the CDR3, 42 bases in frame from the first base.

The receptor was isolated from a female donor with multiple sclerosis, enrolled in a pregnancy study. The sample was peripheral blood, taken before pregnancy. The chain uses TRBV14 and TRBJ1-1, with the D gene call left open. Here the CDR3 is given as CASSPRTWRAEAFF. The nucleotide sequence reads as follows: TGTGCCAGCAGCCCAAGGACGTGGCGGGCTGAAGCTTTCTTT. Where the CDR3 stops, the reference TRBV14 and TRBJ1-1 genes take over; the full variable domain is EAGVTQFPSHSVIEKGQTVTLRCDPISGHDNLYWYRRVMGKEIKFLLHFVKESKQDESGMPNNRFLAERTGGTYSTLKVQPAELEDSGVYFCASSPRTWRAEAFFGQGTRLTVV.